One sample yielded the 29 T cell receptor beta chains listed below, sequenced in a study of human T cells and chemical hapten exposure. TCRdb processed the RACE reads anew with MiXCR; each CDR3 protein has one entry. The table includes some 330,000 distinct CDR3 sequences, 5.5% detected once. Documented time point: pre-sensitization, week 0. As for treatment: therapeutic diphenylcyclopropenone sensitization with weekly scalp DPC. The sequencing used whole blood, collected in connection with sensitization to the hapten diphenylcyclopropenone (DPC). The receptors come from a woman between 18 and 30 years old with alopecia areata. Some clones in this sample may be carry-over from other donors' samples.

This clonotype has ten or more counts. The V gene is TRBV4-3, the J gene TRBJ2-7; D is undetermined. V was clipped by 1 base and J by 1 base, with 11 bases between them. Germline CDR1 and CDR2: LGHNA and YSLEER. The CDR3 contains 15 residues. CDR3 protein: CASSQVVAESYEQYF. The CDR3 DNA sequence: TGCGCCAGCAGCCAAGTGGTCGCGGAATCCTACGAGCAGTACTTC.

In its sample, this clonotype was seen many times. This chain links TRBV28 with TRBJ1-6; a possible D gene is TRBD1 (6 bases). Germline V gives CDR1 MDHEN, CDR2 SYDVKM. Trimming removed 7 bases at V and 6 bases at J, with 13 bases between. The CDR3 is made up of 14 amino acids. This chain's CDR3 is CASIQDSLNSPLHF. CDR3 coding DNA: TGTGCCAGCATCCAGGACAGCCTTAATTCACCCCTCCACTTT.

This clonotype showed up many times. This rearrangement joins TRBV5-5 to TRBJ1-2; weak D call: TRBD1 (6 bases). V was shortened by 4 bases and J by 6 bases, with 16 bases between the two germline ends. The V gene's germline CDR1 is SGHKS and CDR2 YYEKEE (reference sequence). CDR3 length equals 14 residues. DNA of the CDR3: TGTGCCAGCAGCGCGCAACAGGGAGCGGATGGCTACACCTTC. Protein product: CASSAQQGADGYTF.

This chain's CDR3 is CAIRSARENTEAFF. In nucleotides, the CDR3 is TGTGCCATCAGATCTGCGCGGGAGAACACTGAAGCTTTCTTT. The chain couples TRBV5-4 to TRBJ1-1; D is unresolved. Trimming took 9 bases from V and 1 from J, leaving 16 bases between them. CDR3 length: 14 residues. CDR1 is SGHNT and CDR2 is YYREEE in the germline V gene (reference sequence).

There are many counts of this clonotype. This chain links TRBV11-2 with TRBJ2-3, with 10 bases aligning to TRBD2. The CDR3 totals 17 residues. J was trimmed by 3 bases and V by 4 bases; bases with no gene match: 10. CDR1 is SGHAT and CDR2 is FQNNGV in the germline V gene. The CDR3 nucleotides read TGTGCCAGCAGCTCCTATCCACTAGCGGGGAGGACAGATACGCAGTATTTT. Encoded protein: CASSSYPLAGRTDTQYF.

This clonotype was seen only a few times. The chain has TRBV28 and TRBJ2-2; 8 bases line up with TRBD2. This CDR3 region has 14 residues. Germline CDR1 MDHEN, CDR2 SYDVKM. The ends lost 6 bases at V and 3 bases at J; junction bases unmatched: 3. The CDR3 sequence: CASRSSGDTGELFF. Here the CDR3 DNA reads TGTGCCAGCAGAAGTAGCGGGGACACCGGGGAGCTGTTTTTT.

V is TRBV9 and J is TRBJ1-2; 10 bases fit TRBD1. J was trimmed by 8 bases and V by 5 bases; bases with no gene match: 9. This CDR3 has 14 amino acids. The V gene's germline CDR1 is SGDLS and CDR2 YYNGEE. The CDR3 DNA reads TGTGCCAGCAGGCCGGGACAGGGGCTGAAGGGCTACACCTTC. It translates to CASRPGQGLKGYTF.

This clonotype occurred many times. The J gene is TRBJ2-2, the V gene TRBV7-9; D is unclear. The CDR3 is 13 amino acids. The V end was cut by 5 bases, the J end by 6 bases, with 10 bases between. Germline values: CDR1 SEHNR, CDR2 FQNEAQ (reference sequence). In DNA form, the CDR3 reads TGTGCCAGCAGCCAAGGAGTATCCGGGGAGCTGTTTTTT. It encodes CASSQGVSGELFF.

This clonotype has a handful of counts. The chain uses TRBV10-3 and TRBJ1-1; D unclear. Germline V gene lookup returns CDR1 ENHRY and CDR2 SYGVKD. V shed 5 bases and J shed 1 base, with 5 bases lying between them. The CDR3 extends over 12 amino acids. The CDR3 nucleotides are TGTGCCATCAGTCCAGAGAACACTGAAGCTTTCTTT. It yields the protein CAISPENTEAFF.

This clonotype was seen at least ten times. The chain has TRBV27 and TRBJ2-3; D not certain. CDR1 and CDR2 (germline): MNHEY, SMNVEV (reference sequence). Trimming shortened V by 5 bases and J by 3 bases, and 12 bases separated the two germline ends. There are 14 residues in the CDR3. In DNA form, the CDR3 reads TGTGCCAGCAGTAGGGCAGAGTCTACAGATACGCAGTATTTT. Translating it yields CASSRAESTDTQYF.

This clonotype has more than one count but fewer than ten. The CDR3 DNA is TGCAGTGCTAGTCCGGGATCGAACGAGCAGTACTTC. Protein: CSASPGSNEQYF. V usage is TRBV20-1 and J usage is TRBJ2-7; D possibly corresponds to TRBD2 (5 bases). Deletions cut 3 bases from V and 5 bases from J, with 11 bases between. The CDR3 length is 12 residues. Germline values: CDR1 DFQATT, CDR2 SNEGSKA (reference sequence).

The gene calls are TRBV7-2 and TRBJ2-5; the match to TRBD1 covers 9 bases. CDR3 length: 16 residues. Germline CDR1 is SGHTA and CDR2 is FQGNSA. J was trimmed by 2 bases and V by 1 base; bases with no gene match: 5. The CDR3 sequence is CASSLVGGQGQETQYF. The CDR3 DNA follows: TGTGCCAGCAGCTTAGTAGGGGGACAGGGACAAGAGACCCAGTACTTC.

V gene TRBV20-1 combines with J gene TRBJ2-1, with 8 bases that match TRBD2. With 5 bases clipped from V and 9 bases from J, the junction kept 9 bases outside the gene matches. The CDR3 has 13 amino acids. Germline assignment: CDR1 DFQATT and CDR2 SNEGSKA (reference sequence). The CDR3: CSALPGLGSEQFF. CDR3 DNA: TGCAGTGCTCTACCGGGACTAGGTAGTGAGCAGTTCTTC.

The V gene is TRBV20-1, the J gene TRBJ2-3; D remains ambiguous. V lost 5 bases to trimming and J lost 4 bases, with 10 bases between them. There are 12 residues in the CDR3. From germline, CDR1 is DFQATT and CDR2 SNEGSKA (reference sequence). CDR3 nucleotide sequence: TGCAGTGCTGATCCTGGATCAGATACGCAGTATTTT. This codes for CSADPGSDTQYF.

This clonotype was observed a handful of times. The J gene is TRBJ1-5, the V gene TRBV2, with D unresolved. This CDR3 has 13 amino acids. CDR1 SNHLY and CDR2 FYNNEI come from the germline V gene. Trimming cost V 3 bases and J 11 bases, with 14 bases left between them. The CDR3: CASSDRPVEAQHF. DNA for the CDR3: TGTGCCAGCAGTGATAGGCCCGTAGAAGCCCAGCATTTT.

The CDR3 DNA follows: TGCGCCAGCAGCCAAAGTCACGGGGTCTACAATGAGCAGTTCTTC. Translation gives CASSQSHGVYNEQFF. This chain uses TRBV4-1 with TRBJ2-1; tentatively, D is TRBD2 (5 bases). Trimming took off 2 bases at V and 3 bases at J, with 11 bases between the two ends. Germline CDR1 MGHRA, CDR2 YSYEKL. The CDR3 extends over 15 amino acids.

In this sample, this clonotype turned up a few times. The gene calls are TRBV7-2 and TRBJ2-3; D unclear. This CDR3 is built from 12 residues. Trimming removed 6 bases at V and 2 bases at J, with 6 bases between. Germline V gives CDR1 SGHTA, CDR2 FQGNSA. This CDR3 reads CASRYDTDTQYF. The CDR3, as DNA: TGTGCCAGCAGATACGACACAGATACGCAGTATTTT.

This clonotype was counted many times. The chain has TRBV11-2 and TRBJ1-1, with 7 bases matching TRBD1. Germline V gene lookup returns CDR1 SGHAT and CDR2 FQNNGV. The V gene end was trimmed by 5 bases and the J gene end by 6 bases; junction bases not matched to a gene: 12. The CDR3 is 15 residues long. In nucleotides, the CDR3 is TGTGCCAGCAGCGGGCGGGACAGACCCTTTTCTGAAGCTTTCTTT. Translation gives CASSGRDRPFSEAFF.

The chain uses TRBV6-6 and TRBJ1-2, with D perhaps TRBD1 (6 bases). This CDR3 contains 15 residues. V lost 4 bases to trimming and J lost 1 base, with 13 bases between them. The V gene's germline CDR1 is MNHNY and CDR2 SVGAGI (reference sequence). Written as DNA, the CDR3 is TGTGCCAGCAGTTGGACCGGGACAAATAACTATGGCTACACCTTC. The encoded protein is CASSWTGTNNYGYTF.

This clonotype was seen a handful of times. J is TRBJ2-3 and V is TRBV6-5, with 12 bases lining up with TRBD1. Germline V gives CDR1 MNHEY, CDR2 SVGAGI. The V segment lost 2 bases and the J segment 7 bases; nucleotides outside the gene matches: 1. This CDR3 has 14 residues. The CDR3 region is CASSYRDRGHTQYF. CDR3 DNA: TGTGCCAGCAGTTACCGGGACAGGGGGCATACGCAGTATTTT.

This clonotype showed up many times. This sequence joins TRBV7-9 and TRBJ1-1, with D hard to call. This CDR3 has 12 amino acids. Germline loops: CDR1 SEHNR, CDR2 FQNEAQ (reference sequence). Deletions cut 11 bases from V and 1 base from J, with 11 bases between. The CDR3 loop reads CAALPGNTEAFF. In DNA, the CDR3 is TGTGCCGCTCTGCCGGGGAACACTGAAGCTTTCTTT.

This clonotype was picked up many times. This chain connects TRBV28 to TRBJ2-7; D call uncertain. The V gene's germline CDR1 is MDHEN and CDR2 SYDVKM. Trimming stripped 5 bases from V and 0 bases from J, with 5 bases between. The CDR3 loop spans 12 amino acids. CDR3 residues: CASSPRSYEQYF. CDR3 bases: TGTGCCAGCAGTCCCCGCTCCTACGAGCAGTACTTC.

V and J are TRBV12-3 or TRBV12-4 and TRBJ2-7; maybe TRBD1 (6 bases). CDR3 length: 14 residues. The V end lost 7 bases, the J end lost 0 bases, and 13 bases lay between the germline ends. CDR3 amino acids: CASTRGSSSYEQYF. The DNA for the CDR3 is TGTGCCAGCACGAGGGGGTCGAGCTCCTACGAGCAGTACTTC.

This chain links TRBV9 with TRBJ2-1; D is ambiguous. V was cut by 4 bases and J by 0 bases, with 11 bases left in between. CDR1 and CDR2 (germline): SGDLS, YYNGEE. The CDR3 is made up of 15 amino acids. CDR3 nucleotides: TGTGCCAGCAGCCCCGGAATTTCCTCCTACAATGAGCAGTTCTTC. The encoded protein is CASSPGISSYNEQFF. The full variable domain, completed using reference TRBV9 and TRBJ2-1, is DSGVTQTPKHLITATGQRVTLRCSPRSGDLSVYWYQQSLDQGLQFLIQYYNGEERAKGNILERFSAQQFPDLHSELNLSSLELGDSALYFCASSPGISSYNEQFFGPGTRLTVL.

This clonotype was picked up a small number of times. This rearrangement joins TRBV19 to TRBJ2-1; 9 bases match TRBD2. V trimming: 3 bases; J trimming: 9 bases; junction bases outside the gene matches: 9. The CDR3 is made up of 15 amino acids. Germline loops: CDR1 LNHDA, CDR2 SQIVND (reference sequence). The CDR3 region has the DNA TGTGCCAGTAGTATGACGCCTAGCGGGGAAACTGAGCAGTTCTTC. Protein sequence: CASSMTPSGETEQFF.

Worth noting for this clonotype: The junction shows a germline mismatch at one end, possibly a read error. The genes are TRBV11-2 and TRBJ2-3, with D tentatively TRBD2 (5 bases). CDR1 is SGHAT and CDR2 is FQNNGV in the germline V gene. This CDR3 is built from 11 residues. Here the CDR3 DNA reads TGTGCCAGCAGCTTAAACCGGGATTTCAGCTTT. Translated: CASSLNRDFSF.

This clonotype showed up just a few times. The chain uses TRBV2 and TRBJ1-1; TRBD1 agrees at 8 bases. Germline loops: CDR1 SNHLY, CDR2 FYNNEI. With 4 bases clipped from V and 4 bases from J, the junction kept 8 bases outside the gene matches. The CDR3 extends over 15 amino acids. CDR3 region: CASSAMDRVGTEAFF. The CDR3 region has the DNA TGTGCCAGCAGTGCAATGGACAGGGTCGGCACTGAAGCTTTCTTT.

The rearrangement joins TRBV28 to TRBJ1-1, with a tentative D call TRBD1 (6 bases). The germline V gene encodes CDR1 MDHEN and CDR2 SYDVKM. The CDR3 covers 15 residues. Trimming removed 5 bases at V and 3 bases at J, with 16 bases between. In nucleotides, the CDR3 is TGTGCCAGCAGTATTGAACCGGGACATTACACTGAAGCTTTCTTT. Translation gives CASSIEPGHYTEAFF.

This clonotype was detected many times. The V call is TRBV15, the J call TRBJ1-5; D is unresolved. There are 15 residues in the CDR3. Per germline, CDR1 LNHNV and CDR2 YYDKDF (reference sequence). Trimming cost V 4 bases and J 0 bases, with 10 bases left between them. This CDR3 is CATSTLTPSNQPQHF. Written as DNA, the CDR3 is TGTGCCACCAGCACCTTGACACCTAGCAATCAGCCCCAGCATTTT.